This T cell receptor beta chain was captured by sequencing in a study of human versus mouse CDR3 diversity and MHC coevolution. Study information: The immunoSEQ assay reportedly detects one in 200,000 T cells. Samples had between 0.6 x 10^7 and 1.6 x 10^7 valid reads. Broader study findings: The lowest clonal inequality scores came from most of the three human donors. Human CDR3s averaged more deletions and insertions than mouse CDR3s.

Only in-frame clones appear in the TCRdb table, and some are missing; sequencing was by immunoSEQ multiplex PCR. This table has some 60,000 clones, roughly 93% appearing once. About this clone: Its antigen remains unidentified.

Sequencing was carried out using naive CD4+ T cells from blood. This sample's subset: CD45RO-negative CD62L-positive naive CD4 T cells. The TCR was taken from a person aged 55 to 70 in good health.

The CDR3 loop reads CASSPTGADDGYTF. The CDR3 DNA is TGTGCCAGCTCACCAACAGGGGCAGATGATGGCTACACCTTC. The V and J genes are TRBV18 and TRBJ1-2, with 7 positions matching TRBD1. The length of the CDR3 is 14 residues. Germline V gene sequence: CDR1 KGHSH, CDR2 LQKENI. V lost 2 bases to trimming and J lost 6 bases; unmatched junction nucleotides: 6.